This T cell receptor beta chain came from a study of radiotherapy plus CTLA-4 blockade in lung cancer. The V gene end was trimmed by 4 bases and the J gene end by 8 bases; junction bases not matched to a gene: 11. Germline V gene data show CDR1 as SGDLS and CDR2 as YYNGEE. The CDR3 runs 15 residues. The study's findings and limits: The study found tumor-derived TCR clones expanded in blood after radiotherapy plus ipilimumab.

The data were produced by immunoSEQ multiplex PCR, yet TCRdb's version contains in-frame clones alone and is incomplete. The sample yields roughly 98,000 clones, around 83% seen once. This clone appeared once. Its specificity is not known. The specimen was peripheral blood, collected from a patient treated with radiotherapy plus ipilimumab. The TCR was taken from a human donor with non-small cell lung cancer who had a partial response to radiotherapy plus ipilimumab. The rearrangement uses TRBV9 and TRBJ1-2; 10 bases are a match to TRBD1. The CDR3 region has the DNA TGTGCCAGCAGCCCGCGCCGGGACAGGGGTCGAGGCTACACCTTC. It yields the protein CASSPRRDRGRGYTF.